Listed below are T cell receptor beta chains from one sample, sequenced in a study of PD-L1 blockade in urothelial cancer. TCRdb keeps only in-frame clones here, not all; method: immunoSEQ multiplex PCR. The sample holds some 51,000 clones, about 88% seen once. Sequencing was performed on PBMCs, taken around atezolizumab (anti-PD-L1) treatment. The receptors derive from a man in his sixties with urothelial cancer. Each CDR3 is given with its conserved first and last residue. Each record gives: V gene, clone size, D gene, CDR3 length, J gene, CDR3 DNA, CDR3 protein. The D gene is left open where the match is weak. Size tells how often a clone was seen (once, few, many) or the class of an expanded clone, and some rows leave it out.

v_gene: TRBV7-9; abundance: -; d_gene: -; len: 13; j_gene: TRBJ1-6; CDR3nt: TGTGCCAGCAGCTTATACAGGGACTCACCCCTCCACTTT; CDR3aa: CASSLYRDSPLHF
v_gene: TRBV4-1; abundance: -; d_gene: -; len: 13; j_gene: TRBJ2-5; CDR3nt: TGCGCCAGCAGCCGTTTAACGGGGGAGACCCAGTACTTC; CDR3aa: CASSRLTGETQYF
v_gene: TRBV5-1; abundance: -; d_gene: TRBD1; len: 14; j_gene: TRBJ1-4; CDR3nt: TGCGCCAGCAGCACGTCGGGACAGATTGAAAAACTGTTTTTT; CDR3aa: CASSTSGQIEKLFF
v_gene: TRBV19; abundance: -; d_gene: TRBD2; len: 16; j_gene: TRBJ2-5; CDR3nt: TGTGCCAGTAGCCGATACGAGACTAGCGGTTTTCAGACCCAGTACTTC; CDR3aa: CASSRYETSGFQTQYF
v_gene: TRBV19; abundance: -; d_gene: -; len: 14; j_gene: TRBJ1-1; CDR3nt: TGTGCCAGTAGTATAGGGGGGAGGGCAGGCAAAGCTTTCTTT; CDR3aa: CASSIGGRAGKAFF
v_gene: TRBV7-9; abundance: -; d_gene: -; len: 11; j_gene: TRBJ2-5; CDR3nt: TGTGCCAGCAGGTCTGAGGGGACCCAGTACTTC; CDR3aa: CASRSEGTQYF
v_gene: TRBV28; abundance: -; d_gene: TRBD2; len: 17; j_gene: TRBJ2-3; CDR3nt: TGTGCCAGCAGTTTCGTGACTAGCGGGAGAGCCACAGATACGCAGTATTTT; CDR3aa: CASSFVTSGRATDTQYF
v_gene: TRBV10-3; abundance: -; d_gene: TRBD1; len: 14; j_gene: TRBJ1-2; CDR3nt: TGTGCCATCAGTGATAGGCCAGGGGGCGATGGCTACACCTTC; CDR3aa: CAISDRPGGDGYTF
v_gene: TRBV11-2; abundance: -; d_gene: TRBD2; len: 15; j_gene: TRBJ2-3; CDR3nt: TGTGCCAGCACCCGAGCGGGGACCCGCACAGATACGCAGTATTTT; CDR3aa: CASTRAGTRTDTQYF
v_gene: TRBV4-2; abundance: -; d_gene: -; len: 16; j_gene: TRBJ2-5; CDR3nt: TGTGCCAGCAGCCAAGTCAGCGGCGTACTCCAAGAGACCCAGTACTTC; CDR3aa: CASSQVSGVLQETQYF
v_gene: TRBV19; abundance: once; d_gene: -; len: 17; j_gene: TRBJ2-2; CDR3nt: TGTGCCAGTAACCCGGACAGAGCCTACGCGAACACCGGGGAGCTGTTTTTT; CDR3aa: CASNPDRAYANTGELFF
v_gene: TRBV4-1; abundance: few; d_gene: TRBD2; len: 15; j_gene: TRBJ2-1; CDR3nt: TGCGCCAGCAGCCAAGAAACTAGCGCGTACAATGAGCAGTTCTTC; CDR3aa: CASSQETSAYNEQFF
v_gene: TRBV19; abundance: -; d_gene: TRBD1; len: 14; j_gene: TRBJ1-2; CDR3nt: TGTGCCAGTAGTTGGGACAGGTCCTTCTATGGCTACACCTTC; CDR3aa: CASSWDRSFYGYTF
v_gene: TRBV7-9; abundance: -; d_gene: TRBD1; len: 14; j_gene: TRBJ2-1; CDR3nt: TGTGCCAGCAGCTCCTGGACAGGATACAATGAGCAGTTCTTC; CDR3aa: CASSSWTGYNEQFF
v_gene: TRBV7-6; abundance: -; d_gene: TRBD2; len: 19; j_gene: TRBJ2-1; CDR3nt: TGTGCCAGCAGCTTAGCCCTTAGTTGGGAACTAGCGGGATTCGATGAGCAGTTCTTC; CDR3aa: CASSLALSWELAGFDEQFF
v_gene: TRBV30; abundance: -; d_gene: -; len: 15; j_gene: TRBJ2-3; CDR3nt: TGTGCCTGGAGTACAACCCGGGTTAGCACAGATACGCAGTATTTT; CDR3aa: CAWSTTRVSTDTQYF
v_gene: TRBV6-1; abundance: few; d_gene: TRBD2; len: 15; j_gene: TRBJ2-5; CDR3nt: TGTGCCAGCAGACCCGGGGGGGCGGGAAGCGAGACCCAGTACTTC; CDR3aa: CASRPGGAGSETQYF
v_gene: TRBV7-9; abundance: once; d_gene: -; len: 13; j_gene: TRBJ1-2; CDR3nt: TGTGCCAGCAGCCCCCAAGGGGACTATGGCTACACCTTC; CDR3aa: CASSPQGDYGYTF
v_gene: TRBV25-1; abundance: -; d_gene: -; len: 15; j_gene: TRBJ2-3; CDR3nt: TGTGCCAGCAGTGACAAGGGGCGCCTCACAGATACGCAGTATTTT; CDR3aa: CASSDKGRLTDTQYF
v_gene: TRBV5-6; abundance: -; d_gene: TRBD1; len: 15; j_gene: TRBJ2-1; CDR3nt: TGTGCCAGCAGCTTGCGGGACAGGGAGTTAAATGAGCAGTTCTTC; CDR3aa: CASSLRDRELNEQFF
v_gene: TRBV10-3; abundance: once; d_gene: TRBD1; len: 13; j_gene: TRBJ2-5; CDR3nt: TGTGCCATCAGTAGGACAGGGGGGGAGACCCAGTACTTC; CDR3aa: CAISRTGGETQYF
v_gene: TRBV5-1; abundance: -; d_gene: TRBD1; len: 16; j_gene: TRBJ2-7; CDR3nt: TGCGCCAGCAGCTTGGCCCCAGGGGGCGAGATCTACGAGCAGTACTTC; CDR3aa: CASSLAPGGEIYEQYF
v_gene: TRBV25-1; abundance: -; d_gene: -; len: 15; j_gene: TRBJ1-4; CDR3nt: TGTGCCAGCAGTGAATATTCAGGAAATAATGAAAAACTGTTTTTT; CDR3aa: CASSEYSGNNEKLFF
v_gene: TRBV16; abundance: -; d_gene: -; len: 16; j_gene: TRBJ1-2; CDR3nt: TGTGCCAGCAGCCAATTCGGGGGGCAGTCTGGCTATGGCTACACCTTC; CDR3aa: CASSQFGGQSGYGYTF
v_gene: TRBV5-1; abundance: -; d_gene: -; len: 14; j_gene: TRBJ2-1; CDR3nt: TGCGCCAGCAGCTTTTTGGCGGGGAACAATGAGCAGTTCTTC; CDR3aa: CASSFLAGNNEQFF
v_gene: TRBV14; abundance: -; d_gene: -; len: 14; j_gene: TRBJ2-2; CDR3nt: TGTGCCAGCAGCCGCACAGGGTCGGGCGGGGAGCTGTTTTTT; CDR3aa: CASSRTGSGGELFF
v_gene: TRBV6-5; abundance: -; d_gene: TRBD1; len: 13; j_gene: TRBJ2-7; CDR3nt: TGTGCCAGCAGTTACAGGGACAGGGGCGAGCAGTACTTC; CDR3aa: CASSYRDRGEQYF
v_gene: TRBV5-1; abundance: -; d_gene: -; len: 14; j_gene: TRBJ2-3; CDR3nt: TGCGCCAGCAGCTCAGGGGACGGCACAGATACGCAGTATTTT; CDR3aa: CASSSGDGTDTQYF
v_gene: TRBV7-8; abundance: -; d_gene: TRBD1; len: 17; j_gene: TRBJ1-5; CDR3nt: TGTGCCAGCAGCAGGCGTCCCGCCGGGACAGGGAATCAGCCCCAGCATTTT; CDR3aa: CASSRRPAGTGNQPQHF
v_gene: TRBV29-1; abundance: once; d_gene: TRBD1; len: 14; j_gene: TRBJ1-4; CDR3nt: TGCAGCGTTGACCGGGGACAGGGCGATGAAAAACTGTTTTTT; CDR3aa: CSVDRGQGDEKLFF
v_gene: TRBV18; abundance: -; d_gene: -; len: 13; j_gene: TRBJ2-7; CDR3nt: TGTGCCAGCTCACCAAGCATATCGCACGAGCAGTACTTC; CDR3aa: CASSPSISHEQYF
v_gene: TRBV19; abundance: -; d_gene: -; len: 16; j_gene: TRBJ2-7; CDR3nt: TGTGCCAGTAGTATTGGTCGACTGACTAGGGCCTACGAGCAGTACTTC; CDR3aa: CASSIGRLTRAYEQYF
v_gene: TRBV6-6; abundance: -; d_gene: -; len: 15; j_gene: TRBJ1-2; CDR3nt: TGTGCCAGCAGAGAACCGACAGGAGCTAACTATGGCTACACCTTC; CDR3aa: CASREPTGANYGYTF
v_gene: TRBV7-9; abundance: -; d_gene: -; len: 13; j_gene: TRBJ1-1; CDR3nt: TGTGCCAGCAGCTTCTACAGTAACACTGAAGCTTTCTTT; CDR3aa: CASSFYSNTEAFF
v_gene: TRBV10-3; abundance: -; d_gene: -; len: 14; j_gene: TRBJ2-1; CDR3nt: TGTGCCATCAGTTTGGGGGGTACCTACAATGAGCAGTTCTTC; CDR3aa: CAISLGGTYNEQFF